This T cell receptor (beta chain) was captured by sequencing in a study of T cells in Graves' hyperthyroidism and ophthalmopathy. Study as a whole: Peripheral blood samples were taken at initial diagnosis, prior to any treatment.

The source material, RNA transcripts, was used to amplify TCR beta CDR3 regions. Initially, a first-round RT-PCR of the TCR CDR3 employed the HTBI primer set. From the multiplex PCR reads, TCRdb called clonotypes with MiXCR, one entry per CDR3 protein. Found here are roughly 240,000 distinct CDR3 sequences, 15% to 20% of them singletons; the top ten hold 28%. Germline lookup yields CDR1 MNHEY and CDR2 SMNVEV (reference sequence). This CDR3 comprises 17 residues. Trimming stripped 2 bases from V and 4 bases from J, with 18 bases between. The study's findings and limits: Blood also contained most expanded thyroid clonotypes above 0.001.

Many counts were recorded for this clonotype. The antigen remains undetermined. Disease duration was under 3 months in the ophthalmopathy patients, who also had a Clinical Activity Score of at least 3 and a NOSPECS grade of at least 4. PBMCs came from around 10 ml fresh peripheral blood. The chain is built from TRBV27 and TRBJ2-1, with D uncertain. Material for sequencing was blood. The sequence derives from a woman aged 18-29 years with Graves' ophthalmopathy. The CDR3 DNA reads as TGTGCCAGCAGTTTACGGGCGATCCCGACCCTATACAATGAGCAGTTCTTC. It is translated as CASSLRAIPTLYNEQFF.